The rows below give T cell receptor beta chains drawn from one sample of a study of T cells in Graves' hyperthyroidism and ophthalmopathy. TCRdb re-called the multiplex PCR reads with MiXCR, one entry per CDR3 protein. The sample includes hundreds of thousands of distinct CDR3 sequences, approximately 15% of them seen just once. Sequencing used blood. Source of these receptors: a woman in her late teens or twenties with Graves' hyperthyroidism. CDR3s include the opening cysteine and the closing phenylalanine or tryptophan.

V gene | CDR3 protein
TRBV10-3 | CAIRARTSTGELFF
TRBV29-1 | CSVEDGGASVTEAFF
TRBV9 | CASSGTSGRLPGGIYEQYF
TRBV5-1 | CASSLKPTSGGRQETQYF
TRBV11-2 | CASSLSGLSQPQHF
TRBV24-1 | CATSDLQGGSETQYF
TRBV7-8 | CASSFSKDGNQPQHF
TRBV5-4 | CASSLDWVEAFF
TRBV20-1 | CSASHLDRYYGYTF
TRBV19 | CASSIPSRGNQPQHF
TRBV11-2 | CASSFRTLYEQYF
TRBV6-1 | CASSSRLAGPSKETQYF
TRBV5-4 | CASSLVVKGIYSNQPQHF
TRBV27 | CASSLGSGSGVEQYF
TRBV12-3/TRBV12-4 | CASSPGLGYEQYF
TRBV5-1 | CASSLRTGGFEKLFF
TRBV4-1 | CASSRGDRSGNQPQHF
TRBV20-1 | CSAAGSSYEQYF
TRBV7-2 | CASSVGDRGNSPLHF
TRBV7-2 | CASRSTQRTDLGPLHF
TRBV24-1 | CATSDPGAKGQETQYF
TRBV5-1 | CASSPGLDRETQYF
TRBV15 | CATSVSGVGGAFF
TRBV4-2 | CASSQEVGQGNEKLFF
TRBV7-2 | CASSPSGLAGGSEQFF
TRBV20-1 | CSAVLQRGQLETQYF
TRBV6-1 | CASTASPGTDTPQHF
TRBV11-2 | CASSLDRVRLGEAFF
TRBV28 | CASSSRANEKLFF
TRBV20-1 | CSARTRLSYEQYF
TRBV10-2 | CASTQQENTEAFF
TRBV28 | CASSTGTLNTGELFF
TRBV11-2 | CASSLGLVPSNEQFF
TRBV11-2 | CASSSGVPGTGGEYEQFF
TRBV27 | CASSYRLRLLRNNEQFF
TRBV6-5 | CASSYIRDRSYEQYF
TRBV12-3/TRBV12-4 | CASSLVMGQGVSYEQYF
TRBV12-3/TRBV12-4 | CASSMGSPLHF
TRBV6-9 | CASSYSNYEQYF
TRBV5-5 | CASSLDPVGAENIQYF
TRBV7-2 | CASRPGWLAEETQYF
TRBV20-1 | CSASTPGQVYEQYF
TRBV5-1 | CASSGGTAREQYF
TRBV12-3/TRBV12-4 | CASSVTAYNEQFF
TRBV18 | CASSLPGLAVQETQYF
TRBV7-9 | CASRIQTLGTDTQYF